The T cell receptor beta chain under discussion was sequenced for a study of shared clonotypes between healthy human individuals. Naive CD8 populations comprised CD45RO-negative cells positively selected for CCR7, excluding terminally differentiated effector memory CD45RA+ cells. Sequencing used immunoSEQ multiplex PCR; TCRdb keeps in-frame clones, though not all of them. Of about 2.1 million clones in the sample, 85% to 95% were seen once. The germline CDR1 and CDR2 sequences are SEHNR and FQNEAQ (reference sequence). The CDR3 covers 13 residues. V dropped 0 bases and J dropped 2 bases, with 5 bases sitting between them. As for this clone: Other nucleotide sequences in the sample specify the same CDR3.

This receptor was identified in a man in his late teens or twenties in good health. Some clones in this sample may be carry-over from other donors' samples. The specimen was naive CD8+ T cells from PBMCs. The genes are TRBV7-9 and TRBJ2-7; D is uncertain. CDR3 nucleotide sequence: TGTGCCAGCAGCTTAGCGTACCCCTACGAGCAGTACTTC. Its translation is CASSLAYPYEQYF.